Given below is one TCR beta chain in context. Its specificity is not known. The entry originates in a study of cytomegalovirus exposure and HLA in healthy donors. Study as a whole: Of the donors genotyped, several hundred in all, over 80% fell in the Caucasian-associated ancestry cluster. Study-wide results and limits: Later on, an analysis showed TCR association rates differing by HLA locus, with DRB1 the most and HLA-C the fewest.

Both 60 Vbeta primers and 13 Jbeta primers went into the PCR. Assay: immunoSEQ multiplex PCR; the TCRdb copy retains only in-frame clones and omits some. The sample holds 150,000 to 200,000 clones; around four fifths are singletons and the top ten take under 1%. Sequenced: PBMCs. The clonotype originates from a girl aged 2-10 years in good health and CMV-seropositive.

In DNA form, the CDR3 reads TGTGCCAGCAGCCGACAGGGGACCTACGAGCAGTACTTC. Protein sequence: CASSRQGTYEQYF. The rearrangement links TRBV5-6 to TRBJ2-7, with 8 bases aligning to TRBD1. V lost 4 bases to trimming and J lost 2 bases; unmatched junction nucleotides: 2. CDR1 and CDR2 from the germline V gene are SGHDT and YYEEEE. The CDR3 sequence is 13 residues long.